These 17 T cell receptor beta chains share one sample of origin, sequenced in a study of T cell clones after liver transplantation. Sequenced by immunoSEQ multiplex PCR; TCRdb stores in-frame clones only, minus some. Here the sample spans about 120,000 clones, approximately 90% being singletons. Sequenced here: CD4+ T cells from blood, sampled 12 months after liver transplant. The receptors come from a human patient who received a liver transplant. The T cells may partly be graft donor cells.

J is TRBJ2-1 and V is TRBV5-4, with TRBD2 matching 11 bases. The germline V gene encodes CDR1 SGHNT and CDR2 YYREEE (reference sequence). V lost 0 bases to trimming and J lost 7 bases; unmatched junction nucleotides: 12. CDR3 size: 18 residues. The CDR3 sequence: CASSLAWVAGGSENEQFF. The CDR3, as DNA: TGTGCCAGCAGCTTGGCTTGGGTAGCGGGAGGGTCTGAAAATGAGCAGTTCTTC.

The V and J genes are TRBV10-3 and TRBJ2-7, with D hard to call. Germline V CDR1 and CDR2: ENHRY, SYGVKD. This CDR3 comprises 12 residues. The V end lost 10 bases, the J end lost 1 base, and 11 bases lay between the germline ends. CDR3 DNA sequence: TGTGCCACCGAAGGGCTTTCCTACGAGCAGTACTTC. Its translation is CATEGLSYEQYF.

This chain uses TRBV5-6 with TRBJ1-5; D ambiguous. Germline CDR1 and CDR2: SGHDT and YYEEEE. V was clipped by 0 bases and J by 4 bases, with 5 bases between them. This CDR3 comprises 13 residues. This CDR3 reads CASSLALNQPQHF. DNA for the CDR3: TGTGCCAGCAGCTTGGCACTTAATCAGCCCCAGCATTTT.

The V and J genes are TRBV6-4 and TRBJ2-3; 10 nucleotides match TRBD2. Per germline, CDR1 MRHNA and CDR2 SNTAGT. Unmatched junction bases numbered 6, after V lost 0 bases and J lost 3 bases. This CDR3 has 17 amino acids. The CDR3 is CASSDSSGRAQTDTQYF. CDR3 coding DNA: TGTGCCAGCAGTGACTCGAGCGGGAGGGCCCAGACAGATACGCAGTATTTT.

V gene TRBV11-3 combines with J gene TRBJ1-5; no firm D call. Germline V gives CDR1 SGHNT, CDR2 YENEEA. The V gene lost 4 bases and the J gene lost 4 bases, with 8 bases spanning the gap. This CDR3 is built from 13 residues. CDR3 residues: CASSSDGNQPQHF. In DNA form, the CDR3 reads TGTGCCAGCAGCTCGGACGGGAATCAGCCCCAGCATTTT.

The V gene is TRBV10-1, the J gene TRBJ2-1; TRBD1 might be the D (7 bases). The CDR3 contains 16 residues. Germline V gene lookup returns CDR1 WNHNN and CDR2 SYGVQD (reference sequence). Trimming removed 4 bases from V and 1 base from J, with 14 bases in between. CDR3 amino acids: CASSGPAGGSYNEQFF. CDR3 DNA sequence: TGCGCCAGCAGTGGACCCGCAGGGGGGTCCTACAATGAGCAGTTCTTC.

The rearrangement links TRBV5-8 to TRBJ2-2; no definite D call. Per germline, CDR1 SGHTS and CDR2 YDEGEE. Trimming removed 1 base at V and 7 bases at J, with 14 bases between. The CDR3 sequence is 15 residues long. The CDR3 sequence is CASSLPSRFSGELFF. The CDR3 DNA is TGTGCCAGCAGCTTGCCCTCCCGGTTTAGCGGGGAGCTGTTTTTT.

For the CDR3, the DNA is TGTGCCAGCAGCCGAAAGACCGGGACAGGGGCTATGGGGGTATACAATGAGCAGTTCTTC. Translated, it gives CASSRKTGTGAMGVYNEQFF. The J gene is TRBJ2-1, the V gene TRBV27, with 10 bases that match TRBD1. The CDR3 runs to 20 residues. Germline CDR1 and CDR2: MNHEY and SMNVEV (reference sequence). V shed 6 bases, J shed 4 bases, and the junction held 21 bases outside the gene matches.

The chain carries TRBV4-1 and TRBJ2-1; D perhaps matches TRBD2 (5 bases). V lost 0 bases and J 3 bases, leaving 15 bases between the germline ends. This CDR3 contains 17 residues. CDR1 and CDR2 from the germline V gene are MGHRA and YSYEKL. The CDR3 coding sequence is TGCGCCAGCAGCCAAGAGGTAGATAGCGCGGTCTACAATGAGCAGTTCTTC. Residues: CASSQEVDSAVYNEQFF.

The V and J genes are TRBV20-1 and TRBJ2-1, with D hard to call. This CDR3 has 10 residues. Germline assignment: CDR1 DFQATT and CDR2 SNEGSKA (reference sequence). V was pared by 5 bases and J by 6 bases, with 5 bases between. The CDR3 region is CSASSNEQFF. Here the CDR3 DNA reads TGCAGTGCTTCTAGCAATGAGCAGTTCTTC.

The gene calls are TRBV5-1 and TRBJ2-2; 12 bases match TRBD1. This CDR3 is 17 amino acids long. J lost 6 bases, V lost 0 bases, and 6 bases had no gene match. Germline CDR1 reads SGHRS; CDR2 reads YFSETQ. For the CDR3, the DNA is TGCGCCAGCAGCTTGGCTCCGGGACAGGGGGCCGCCGGGGAGCTGTTTTTT. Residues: CASSLAPGQGAAGELFF.

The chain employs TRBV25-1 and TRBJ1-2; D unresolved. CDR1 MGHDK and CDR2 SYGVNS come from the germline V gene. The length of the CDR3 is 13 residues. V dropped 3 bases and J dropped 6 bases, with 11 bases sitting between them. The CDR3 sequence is CASSDARRDGYTF. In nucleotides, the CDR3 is TGTGCCAGCAGTGATGCCCGTAGAGATGGCTACACCTTC.

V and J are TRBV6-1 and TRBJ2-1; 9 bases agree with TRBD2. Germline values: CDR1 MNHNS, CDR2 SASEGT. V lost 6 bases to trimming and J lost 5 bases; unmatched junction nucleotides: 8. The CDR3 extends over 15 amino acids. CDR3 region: CASRRSGRRNNEQFF. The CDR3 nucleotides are TGTGCCAGCAGAAGAAGCGGGAGGCGCAACAATGAGCAGTTCTTC.

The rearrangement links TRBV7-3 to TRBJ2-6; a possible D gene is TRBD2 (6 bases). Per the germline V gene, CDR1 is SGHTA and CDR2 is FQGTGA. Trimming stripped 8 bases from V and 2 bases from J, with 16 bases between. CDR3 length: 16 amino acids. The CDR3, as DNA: TGTGCCAGCTCCCGAAGCGGGTTAACTGGGGCCAACGTCCTGACTTTC. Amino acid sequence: CASSRSGLTGANVLTF.

This CDR3 reads CASSPNRGSTEAFF. The CDR3 region has the DNA TGTGCCAGTAGTCCCAACAGGGGGAGCACTGAAGCTTTCTTT. The chain employs TRBV19 and TRBJ1-1; 8 nucleotides align to TRBD1. V gave up 5 bases and J gave up 4 bases; unmatched junction bases: 6. This CDR3 contains 14 residues. Per the germline V gene, CDR1 is LNHDA and CDR2 is SQIVND (reference sequence).

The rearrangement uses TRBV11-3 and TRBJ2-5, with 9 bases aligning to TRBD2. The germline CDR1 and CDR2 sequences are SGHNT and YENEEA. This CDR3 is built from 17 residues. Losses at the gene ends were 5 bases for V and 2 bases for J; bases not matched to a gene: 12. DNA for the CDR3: TGTGCCAGCAGCCCTGGGGGGGCTAGCGGGGAACAAGAGACCCAGTACTTC. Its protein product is CASSPGGASGEQETQYF.

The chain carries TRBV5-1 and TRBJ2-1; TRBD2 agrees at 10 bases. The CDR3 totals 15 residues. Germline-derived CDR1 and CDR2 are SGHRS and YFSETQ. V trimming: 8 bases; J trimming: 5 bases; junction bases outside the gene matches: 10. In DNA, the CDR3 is TGCGCCAGTGCGACCGGACTAGCGGTTAACAATGAGCAGTTCTTC. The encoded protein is CASATGLAVNNEQFF.